The rows below give T cell receptor beta chains drawn from one sample of a study of cytomegalovirus exposure and HLA in healthy donors. The table came from immunoSEQ multiplex PCR; TCRdb's copy has only in-frame clones and leaves some out. The sample records some 340,000 clones, 75% to 90% being singletons. The sequenced sample was PBMCs. These receptors all stem from a woman aged 25 to 39 in good health and CMV-seropositive. Both conserved end residues are trimmed from each CDR3.

v_call,j_call,cdr3_aa
TRBV6-1,TRBJ2-5,ASGIGGETQY
TRBV2,TRBJ1-2,ASSAGQLFGYGYT
TRBV27,TRBJ2-7,ASRYRGSRGYEQY
TRBV6-5,TRBJ2-7,ASGQGENYEQY
TRBV2,TRBJ1-5,ASSKRQGMINSNQPQH
TRBV5-1,TRBJ1-1,ASSYRTGSRFAEAF
TRBV6-1,TRBJ2-5,ASTGTSGRLETQY
TRBV5-1,TRBJ2-2,ASTAGSYTGELF
TRBV4-2,TRBJ1-1,ASSSPGGAGAF
TRBV14,TRBJ2-2,ASSQEAGVRTGELF
TRBV29-1,TRBJ2-2,SVRTSGISYTGELF
TRBV7-2,TRBJ2-1,ASSLRGSSYNEQF
TRBV6-5,TRBJ2-2,ASSYGGRAGELF